The rows below give T cell receptor beta chains drawn from one sample of a study of blood T cell repertoires in COVID-19. The data were produced by immunoSEQ multiplex PCR, yet TCRdb's version contains in-frame clones alone and is incomplete. The profile shows 120,000 to 150,000 clones, around 83% of them singletons. The sequenced material came from peripheral blood. These receptors all stem from a woman of 80 years or more with acute or convalescent COVID-19. The CDR3 runs from the conserved cysteine through the conserved F or W. Each record gives: CDR3 DNA, CDR3 protein, clone size, V gene, J gene, D gene. The D gene is left open where the match is weak. Clone size appears in some rows only: once, few, many, or a class for an expanded clone.

CDR3nt: TGTGCCTGGAGTGTACGTACAGGTCGGTCGGTGCAGTACTTC; CDR3aa: CAWSVRTGRSVQYF; abundance: .; v_gene: TRBV30; j_gene: TRBJ2-7; d_gene: .
CDR3nt: TGTGCCAGCAGCCTCTCTGGAAACACCATATATTTT; CDR3aa: CASSLSGNTIYF; abundance: .; v_gene: TRBV5-5; j_gene: TRBJ1-3; d_gene: .
CDR3nt: TGTGCCAGCAGCGTAGCTACTACCCCCCGCATTTACGAGCAGTACTTC; CDR3aa: CASSVATTPRIYEQYF; abundance: .; v_gene: TRBV9; j_gene: TRBJ2-7; d_gene: .
CDR3nt: TGCGCCAGCAGATCTGCAGGTGTCACAGATACGCAGTATTTT; CDR3aa: CASRSAGVTDTQYF; abundance: .; v_gene: TRBV5-1; j_gene: TRBJ2-3; d_gene: .
CDR3nt: TGTGCCAGCTCACCTAAGGGGCGGGAGGGCCTGTACGAGCAGTACTTC; CDR3aa: CASSPKGREGLYEQYF; abundance: .; v_gene: TRBV18; j_gene: TRBJ2-7; d_gene: TRBD2
CDR3nt: TGTGCCATCAGGGCGGGACAGGTTGTCGAGCAGTACTTC; CDR3aa: CAIRAGQVVEQYF; abundance: few; v_gene: TRBV10-3; j_gene: TRBJ2-7; d_gene: TRBD1
CDR3nt: TGTGCCAGCAGCTCATGGGGGACAGACTTTGGAAACACCATATATTTT; CDR3aa: CASSSWGTDFGNTIYF; abundance: .; v_gene: TRBV5-8; j_gene: TRBJ1-3; d_gene: TRBD1
CDR3nt: TGCGCCAGCAGCCTACCGGGACAGTCTACGGCAACGAACTTC; CDR3aa: CASSLPGQSTATNF; abundance: .; v_gene: TRBV5-1; j_gene: TRBJ2-7; d_gene: TRBD1
CDR3nt: TGTGCCAGCAGCCGCGCCTCAACGGGGGGTAAAACTTACGAGCAGTACTTC; CDR3aa: CASSRASTGGKTYEQYF; abundance: .; v_gene: TRBV3-1/TRBV3-2; j_gene: TRBJ2-7; d_gene: TRBD2
CDR3nt: TGTGCCAGCAGTCCCCTCGCGCGGGGGGACAATGAGCAGTTCTTC; CDR3aa: CASSPLARGDNEQFF; abundance: .; v_gene: TRBV6-6; j_gene: TRBJ2-1; d_gene: TRBD2
CDR3nt: TGTGCCAGCAGTGCTTTTATCCGGGAGCTGTTTTTT; CDR3aa: CASSAFIRELFF; abundance: .; v_gene: TRBV2; j_gene: TRBJ2-2; d_gene: .
CDR3nt: TGTGCCAGTAACCCGACAGGGCTGGGAACAAGCTACACCTTC; CDR3aa: CASNPTGLGTSYTF; abundance: .; v_gene: TRBV19; j_gene: TRBJ1-2; d_gene: TRBD1
CDR3nt: TGTGCCAGCACGGACAGGGCTAGTGCTGAAGCTTTCTTT; CDR3aa: CASTDRASAEAFF; abundance: .; v_gene: TRBV19; j_gene: TRBJ1-1; d_gene: TRBD1
CDR3nt: TGTGCCAGCTCACCACTCCCCCTCACTCACTCATACAATGAGCAGTTCTTC; CDR3aa: CASSPLPLTHSYNEQFF; abundance: .; v_gene: TRBV18; j_gene: TRBJ2-1; d_gene: .
CDR3nt: TGTGCCCATGTCCCCCCTAGCGGGCGCACCTACGAGCAGTACTTC; CDR3aa: CAHVPPSGRTYEQYF; abundance: .; v_gene: TRBV7-2; j_gene: TRBJ2-7; d_gene: TRBD2
CDR3nt: TGTGCCAGCAGCGTAACTGGACGCCGCGGACAGGGGGACTATGGCTACACCTTC; CDR3aa: CASSVTGRRGQGDYGYTF; abundance: .; v_gene: TRBV9; j_gene: TRBJ1-2; d_gene: TRBD1
CDR3nt: TGTGCCAGCAGCCCAGACCGGGACAGGGTCTATGGCTACACCTTC; CDR3aa: CASSPDRDRVYGYTF; abundance: .; v_gene: TRBV2; j_gene: TRBJ1-2; d_gene: TRBD1
CDR3nt: TGTGCCAGCAGCTTCGGGACAGGCAACTATGGCTACACCTTC; CDR3aa: CASSFGTGNYGYTF; abundance: .; v_gene: TRBV7-2; j_gene: TRBJ1-2; d_gene: TRBD1
CDR3nt: TGCGCCAGCAGCTTCACCGGGAGGTCCTCCTACGAGCAGTACTTC; CDR3aa: CASSFTGRSSYEQYF; abundance: .; v_gene: TRBV5-1; j_gene: TRBJ2-7; d_gene: TRBD2
CDR3nt: TGTGCCAGCAGTCCCGGGACAGTGGCGGGTGAAAAACTGTTTTTT; CDR3aa: CASSPGTVAGEKLFF; abundance: .; v_gene: TRBV6-5; j_gene: TRBJ1-4; d_gene: TRBD1
CDR3nt: TGTGCCAGTAGTGCCGCAAGAGGAGAGACCCAGTACTTC; CDR3aa: CASSAARGETQYF; abundance: .; v_gene: TRBV19; j_gene: TRBJ2-5; d_gene: .
CDR3nt: TGTGCCAGCAGCTTCGGGGATGAGCAGTTCTTC; CDR3aa: CASSFGDEQFF; abundance: .; v_gene: TRBV5-4; j_gene: TRBJ2-1; d_gene: .
CDR3nt: TGCGCCAGCAGCTTGGACAGGAGCTCCTACAATGAGCAGTTCTTC; CDR3aa: CASSLDRSSYNEQFF; abundance: medium-sized; v_gene: TRBV5-1; j_gene: TRBJ2-1; d_gene: .
CDR3nt: TGTGCCAGCAGCCACCTGGCGGGTGATAGCAATCAGCCCCAGCATTTT; CDR3aa: CASSHLAGDSNQPQHF; abundance: .; v_gene: TRBV11-2; j_gene: TRBJ1-5; d_gene: .
CDR3nt: TGTGCTGTGGAGGACAGGGGGTATTTAGGCAATCAGCCCCAGCATTTT; CDR3aa: CAVEDRGYLGNQPQHF; abundance: .; v_gene: TRBV30; j_gene: TRBJ1-5; d_gene: TRBD1
CDR3nt: TGTGCCAGCAGCTTGGGGTCCGGGACAGGGGGCTCTGGCTACACCTTC; CDR3aa: CASSLGSGTGGSGYTF; abundance: few; v_gene: TRBV5-6; j_gene: TRBJ1-2; d_gene: TRBD1
CDR3nt: TGTGCCAGTAGTACAGGGTGGTACACTGAAGCTTTCTTT; CDR3aa: CASSTGWYTEAFF; abundance: .; v_gene: TRBV2; j_gene: TRBJ1-1; d_gene: .
CDR3nt: TGTGCCAGCACCCAGAACGAGGGTGCCTACACCTTC; CDR3aa: CASTQNEGAYTF; abundance: .; v_gene: TRBV6-5; j_gene: TRBJ1-2; d_gene: .
CDR3nt: TGCGCCAGCCGCCAGGTTCCTGATACCTACGAGCAGTACTTC; CDR3aa: CASRQVPDTYEQYF; abundance: .; v_gene: TRBV5-1; j_gene: TRBJ2-7; d_gene: .
CDR3nt: TGTGCCAGTAGTCAAAAGCGGAACACTGAAGCTTTCTTT; CDR3aa: CASSQKRNTEAFF; abundance: .; v_gene: TRBV19; j_gene: TRBJ1-1; d_gene: .
CDR3nt: TGTGCCAGCAGCCAGGGTCGGGACAGATCTTCACCCCTCCACTTT; CDR3aa: CASSQGRDRSSPLHF; abundance: .; v_gene: TRBV5-4; j_gene: TRBJ1-6; d_gene: TRBD1
CDR3nt: TGTGCCAGCAGACCTACTACAGGGCCGCGGGGCTACACCTTC; CDR3aa: CASRPTTGPRGYTF; abundance: few; v_gene: TRBV3-1/TRBV3-2; j_gene: TRBJ1-2; d_gene: .
CDR3nt: TGTGCCAGCTCACCAATAGGGGGCAGAACTAATGAAAAACTGTTTTTT; CDR3aa: CASSPIGGRTNEKLFF; abundance: few; v_gene: TRBV18; j_gene: TRBJ1-4; d_gene: TRBD1
CDR3nt: TGTGCCAGCAGCCCGGACCCGTTCGGGGCCATATATTTT; CDR3aa: CASSPDPFGAIYF; abundance: .; v_gene: TRBV4-2; j_gene: TRBJ1-3; d_gene: .
CDR3nt: TGTGCCAGCAGCTTAGCTAGCGGGGATTACAATGAGCAGTTCTTC; CDR3aa: CASSLASGDYNEQFF; abundance: .; v_gene: TRBV11-2; j_gene: TRBJ2-1; d_gene: TRBD2
CDR3nt: TGTGCCAGCTCACCGAACAGGGAAAACTATGGCTACACCTTC; CDR3aa: CASSPNRENYGYTF; abundance: .; v_gene: TRBV18; j_gene: TRBJ1-2; d_gene: .
CDR3nt: TGTGCCAGCAGCTCTACTAAAAACACAGGGGGCACTGGAAAACTGTTTTTT; CDR3aa: CASSSTKNTGGTGKLFF; abundance: .; v_gene: TRBV5-5; j_gene: TRBJ1-4; d_gene: TRBD1
CDR3nt: TGTGCCAGCAGTACTAGGACGGACGTCTATGGCTACACCTTC; CDR3aa: CASSTRTDVYGYTF; abundance: .; v_gene: TRBV6-5; j_gene: TRBJ1-2; d_gene: .
CDR3nt: TGTGCCAGCAGTTTTGGGACAGGGCCCGAGCAGTACTTC; CDR3aa: CASSFGTGPEQYF; abundance: .; v_gene: TRBV27; j_gene: TRBJ2-7; d_gene: TRBD1
CDR3nt: TGTGCCAGCAGAGAGACTAGCGGGGGGGCGGATGAGCAGTTCTTC; CDR3aa: CASRETSGGADEQFF; abundance: .; v_gene: TRBV6-5; j_gene: TRBJ2-1; d_gene: TRBD2
CDR3nt: TGCAGCGTCGCCGGGACTGGCACGTTCTTC; CDR3aa: CSVAGTGTFF; abundance: .; v_gene: TRBV29-1; j_gene: TRBJ2-1; d_gene: .
CDR3nt: TGTGCCACCAGTGACAAAACCTCTATACTAGCAGATACGCAGTATTTT; CDR3aa: CATSDKTSILADTQYF; abundance: .; v_gene: TRBV24-1; j_gene: TRBJ2-3; d_gene: .
CDR3nt: TGTGCCAGCAGCCAAGGGCAGGCCAGCTACGAGCAGTACTTC; CDR3aa: CASSQGQASYEQYF; abundance: .; v_gene: TRBV3-1/TRBV3-2; j_gene: TRBJ2-7; d_gene: .
CDR3nt: TGTGCCAGCAGCGTAGGGGACAGGGCCTTCAATGAGCAGTTCTTC; CDR3aa: CASSVGDRAFNEQFF; abundance: .; v_gene: TRBV9; j_gene: TRBJ2-1; d_gene: TRBD1
CDR3nt: TGTGCCAGCAGCTTAGCCGGGGGGATCTACAATGAGCAGTTCTTC; CDR3aa: CASSLAGGIYNEQFF; abundance: .; v_gene: TRBV7-2; j_gene: TRBJ2-1; d_gene: TRBD2
CDR3nt: TGTGCCAGCAGTGAACTAGCGGGGGGGAATGAGCAGTTCTTC; CDR3aa: CASSELAGGNEQFF; abundance: .; v_gene: TRBV2; j_gene: TRBJ2-1; d_gene: TRBD2
CDR3nt: TGTGCCAGCAGATGGACAGGGTTCGAGTACGAGCAGTACTTC; CDR3aa: CASRWTGFEYEQYF; abundance: .; v_gene: TRBV2; j_gene: TRBJ2-7; d_gene: TRBD1
CDR3nt: TGTGCCAGCAGCTTGACGGGAGGGGATACGCAGTATTTT; CDR3aa: CASSLTGGDTQYF; abundance: .; v_gene: TRBV5-4; j_gene: TRBJ2-3; d_gene: TRBD2
CDR3nt: TGTGCCAGCAGTGAAGACAGGGGCAATGAGCAGTTCTTC; CDR3aa: CASSEDRGNEQFF; abundance: .; v_gene: TRBV25-1; j_gene: TRBJ2-1; d_gene: TRBD1
CDR3nt: TGTGCCAGCAGTGAATATAGGGCAGGAGGTGGCTACACCTTC; CDR3aa: CASSEYRAGGGYTF; abundance: .; v_gene: TRBV25-1; j_gene: TRBJ1-2; d_gene: .
CDR3nt: TGTGCCAGCAGCGGACTAGCGGGGGGTGTGACCCAGTACTTC; CDR3aa: CASSGLAGGVTQYF; abundance: .; v_gene: TRBV27; j_gene: TRBJ2-5; d_gene: TRBD2
CDR3nt: TGCGCCAGCAGCTTCAGTGAGAACACTGAAGCTTTCTTT; CDR3aa: CASSFSENTEAFF; abundance: .; v_gene: TRBV5-1; j_gene: TRBJ1-1; d_gene: .
CDR3nt: TGTGCCAGCAGTAAGTCCCGAACCGGGGGACTGCGGGAGCAGTACTTC; CDR3aa: CASSKSRTGGLREQYF; abundance: .; v_gene: TRBV7-8; j_gene: TRBJ2-7; d_gene: .
CDR3nt: TGTGCCAGCAGCGGGGACAGGATCTACAATGAGCAGTTCTTC; CDR3aa: CASSGDRIYNEQFF; abundance: .; v_gene: TRBV5-5; j_gene: TRBJ2-1; d_gene: TRBD1
CDR3nt: TGTGCCAGCAGTTTTACGGGGGGGTATACAGATACGCAGTATTTT; CDR3aa: CASSFTGGYTDTQYF; abundance: .; v_gene: TRBV6-4; j_gene: TRBJ2-3; d_gene: TRBD2